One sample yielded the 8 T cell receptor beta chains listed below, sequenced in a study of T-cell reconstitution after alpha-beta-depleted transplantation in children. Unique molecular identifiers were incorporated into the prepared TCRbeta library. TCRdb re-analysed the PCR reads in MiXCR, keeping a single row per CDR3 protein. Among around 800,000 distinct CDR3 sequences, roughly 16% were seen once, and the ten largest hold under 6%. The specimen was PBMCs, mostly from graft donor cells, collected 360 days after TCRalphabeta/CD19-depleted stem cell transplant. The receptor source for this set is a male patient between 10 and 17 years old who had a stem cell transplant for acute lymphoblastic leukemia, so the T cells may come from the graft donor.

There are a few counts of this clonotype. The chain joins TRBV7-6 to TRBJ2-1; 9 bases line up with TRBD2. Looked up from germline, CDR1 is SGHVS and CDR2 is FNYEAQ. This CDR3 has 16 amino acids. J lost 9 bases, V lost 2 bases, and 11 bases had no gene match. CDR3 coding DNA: TGTGCCAGCAGCTTAACTGTGGGTCTAGCGGGATCTGAGCAGTTCTTC. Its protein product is CASSLTVGLAGSEQFF.

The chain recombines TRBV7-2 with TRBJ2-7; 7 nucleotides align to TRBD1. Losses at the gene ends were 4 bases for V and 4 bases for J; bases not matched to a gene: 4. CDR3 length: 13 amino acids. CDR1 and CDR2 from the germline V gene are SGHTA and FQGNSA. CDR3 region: CASSSQTGYEQYF. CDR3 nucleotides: TGTGCCAGCAGCTCCCAGACAGGGTACGAGCAGTACTTC.

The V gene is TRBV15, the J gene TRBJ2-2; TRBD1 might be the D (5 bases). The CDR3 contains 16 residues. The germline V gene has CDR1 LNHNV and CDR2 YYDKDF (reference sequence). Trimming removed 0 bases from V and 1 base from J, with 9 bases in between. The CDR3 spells CATSRDLQGNTGELFF. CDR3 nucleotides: TGTGCCACCAGCAGAGATCTCCAGGGGAACACCGGGGAGCTGTTTTTT.

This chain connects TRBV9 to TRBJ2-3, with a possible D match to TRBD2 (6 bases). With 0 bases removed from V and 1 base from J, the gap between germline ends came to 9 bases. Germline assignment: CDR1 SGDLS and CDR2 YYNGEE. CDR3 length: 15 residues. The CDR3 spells CASSVERVGTDTQYF. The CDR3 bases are TGTGCCAGCAGCGTAGAGCGGGTAGGCACAGATACGCAGTATTTT. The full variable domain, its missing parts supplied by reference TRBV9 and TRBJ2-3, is DSGVTQTPKHLITATGQRVTLRCSPRSGDLSVYWYQQSLDQGLQFLIQYYNGEERAKGNILERFSAQQFPDLHSELNLSSLELGDSALYFCASSVERVGTDTQYFGPGTRLTVL.

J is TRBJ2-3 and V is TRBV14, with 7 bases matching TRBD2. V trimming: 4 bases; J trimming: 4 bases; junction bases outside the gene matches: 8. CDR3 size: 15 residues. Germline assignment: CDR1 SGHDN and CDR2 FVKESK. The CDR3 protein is CASSPGRLAADTQYF. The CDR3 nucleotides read TGTGCCAGCAGCCCCGGAAGACTAGCCGCAGATACGCAGTATTTT.

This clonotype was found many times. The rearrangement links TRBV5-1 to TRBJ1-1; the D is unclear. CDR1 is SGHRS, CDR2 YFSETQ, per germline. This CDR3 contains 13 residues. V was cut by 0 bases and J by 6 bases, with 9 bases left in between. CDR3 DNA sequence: TGCGCCAGCAGCTTGGCAGGCTTCCCTGAAGCTTTCTTT. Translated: CASSLAGFPEAFF.

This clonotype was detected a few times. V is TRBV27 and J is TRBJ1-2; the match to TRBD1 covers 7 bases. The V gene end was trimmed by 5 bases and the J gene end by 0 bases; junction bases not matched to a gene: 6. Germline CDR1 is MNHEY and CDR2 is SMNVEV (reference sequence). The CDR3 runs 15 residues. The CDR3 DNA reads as TGTGCCAGCAGTCCCGGGACAGCGCCTAACTATGGCTACACCTTC. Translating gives CASSPGTAPNYGYTF.

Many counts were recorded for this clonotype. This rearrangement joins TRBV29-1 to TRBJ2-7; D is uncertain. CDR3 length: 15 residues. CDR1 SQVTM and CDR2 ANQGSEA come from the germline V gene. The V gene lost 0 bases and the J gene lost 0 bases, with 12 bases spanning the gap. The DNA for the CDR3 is TGCAGCGTTGAAGAAGTTGGGCGAAGCTCCTACGAGCAGTACTTC. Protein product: CSVEEVGRSSYEQYF.